This T cell receptor (beta chain) was found in a study of cytomegalovirus exposure and HLA in healthy donors (dated 2017 in TCRdb). At the level of the whole study: An earlier analysis of approximately 600 of the donors reported about 250 Gb of sequence data and roughly 110 million unique TCR beta sequences from 190 million or so T cells. An early release that covered several hundred HLA-typed donors contained about 300 gigabases of sequencing data and some 87 million unique TCR sequences. Of the 300 to 500 genotyped donors, less than 85% were placed in the genetic ancestry cluster associated with self-reported Caucasian donors. The study was designed to test whether signatures of past pathogen exposure could be identified by cataloging public T cell receptors. The T cell repertoires of some 670 subjects were profiled by immunosequencing and related to cytomegalovirus serostatus. Along with the roughly 700-subject first cohort, a separate validation cohort of over a hundred different subjects was used. The study combined high-throughput TCR immunosequencing, statistical association of individual TCRs with disease status, and machine learning to predict cytomegalovirus infection status. A later analysis re-analyzed previously published TCR beta repertoires from several hundred donors and added high-resolution HLA genotyping to study TCR occurrence patterns. In the later analysis, no new phenotypic data were used to find candidate immune exposures; instead, reliance was placed on TCR beta sequences and their occurrence across donors. An earlier analysis of about 600 of the donors used high-throughput TCR beta sequencing to judge whether each TCR beta V gene segment behaved as functional or pseudogenic. Donor age, sex, ethnicity and CMV serostatus were compiled together with the repertoire data. In a later genetic analysis, genome-wide SNP genotypes for about 65% of the roughly 670 donors were used, and that subset was treated as a discovery cohort. Every repertoire in the discovery cohort had been generated on one and the same sequencing platform. HLA typing included class I and class II loci at four-digit resolution. Typing coverage differed by locus: A, B, C, DRB1 and DQB1 were typed in roughly 620-630 donors, DQA1 in around 500, DPA1 in approximately 610, and DPB1 in 450 to 480. Because of strong linkage in the cohort, roughly five DR-DQ haplotypes were treated as single units for association and clustering. Across around 400 genotyped donors of the cohort, an average of approximately 240,000 unique TCR beta nucleotide sequences per donor were sequenced, and about a sixth of those sequences were non-productive. Broad study findings and their caveats: Assigning TCR associations to individual alleles was difficult when HLA alleles, especially DR and DQ, strongly co-occurred. The presence/absence analyses assumed that sequencing depth was roughly uniform across donors, and that assumption may not be true. In an earlier analysis of fewer than 750 of the donors, most TCR beta V segments were observed in productive rearrangements about 87% or about 30% of the time, broadly matching IMGT annotations. HLA typing was unavailable for some donors at each locus, so association tests used only the typed subset. A further reported finding was that TCR beta sequences accurately predicted the HLA-A and HLA-B alleles for most subjects in the first cohort. Compared with equally common non-associated chains, HLA-associated TCR beta chains in a later analysis were more clonally expanded and had lower generation probabilities. A cluster of highly shared sequence variants was judged likely to be a technical artifact of the sequencing pipeline. Because counts were too low, under 20 rarely observed V segments, including chromosome 9 orphons, were left out of the earlier analysis of roughly 600 of the donors. Because the 87-base-pair reads could not distinguish some IMGT-functional V segments, including TRBV6-2 and TRBV6-3, those segments were excluded. According to a later analysis, TCR association rates differed among HLA loci, with DRB1 alleles showing the most associated TCRs and HLA-C alleles showing the fewest. Cytomegalovirus status was reported to be diagnosed by the classifier with high specificity and sensitivity in both the original and validation cohorts. A later genetic analysis associated a missense DCLRE1C variant with V-gene and J-gene trimming of TCR beta chains, and an independent cohort replicated the association. According to the authors, the approach could potentially be generalized to other disease states and immunological phenotypes. In a later analysis, several top co-occurrence clusters were reported to appear linked to parvovirus B19, influenza, CMV and Epstein-Barr virus. Only TCR beta chains were sequenced in this cohort, and the absence of alpha or paired-chain data limited detectable features. Most TCR sequences were seen in very few donors, while some public TCRs were found in many individuals. Specific HLA alleles were associated with 15,000 to 20,000 TCR beta sequences at a false discovery rate of 0.05 in a later analysis. The study listed 164 TCR beta chains as associated with cytomegalovirus. A few of the identified cytomegalovirus-associated TCR beta chains were confirmed in vitro to be specific for cytomegalovirus antigens. Linkage disequilibrium might explain the correlated functional status among segregating V segments, but an unknown experimental factor could not be ruled out. A later genetic analysis reported fewer N-insertions in productive TCRs among donors in an Asian-associated ancestry cluster than the roughly 720-donor mean. The only immune exposure information available for the cohort was CMV serostatus. Most CMV-associated TCR beta chains appeared to be HLA-restricted in a later analysis, and the HLA associations seemed to be driven largely by CMV exposure.

The library was obtained by the immunoSEQ multiplex PCR assay. The multiplex PCR relied on a mix of 60 forward primers for TCR Vbeta segments and 13 reverse primers for TCR Jbeta segments. The CDR3 region of rearranged TCR beta genes was amplified from genomic DNA by a multiplex PCR assay. The Illumina HiSeq System was used to sequence the amplified TCR beta libraries as 87-base-pair reads. In the original analysis: Across the 670 or so repertoires, a later analysis counted 60 million to 90 million unique TCR beta chains, 8.5 million to 12 million of which were shared by at least two donors. Raw reads were error-corrected and collapsed into unique sequences with a nearest-neighbor algorithm that merged closely related sequences to remove PCR and sequencing errors. CDR3 sequences were aligned to IMGT reference sequences to assign V, D and J gene segments. For a sequence to be retained, at least a six-nucleotide match to both a V gene segment and a J gene segment was required. Rearrangements were called productive when the CDR3 lacked stop codons and stayed in frame with V and J; all others were non-productive. CDR3 was defined by IMGT convention, running from the second conserved V-encoded cysteine to the conserved J-encoded phenylalanine. The earlier analysis of 587 of the donors excluded sequences that lacked an unambiguous match to a single V gene segment. In an earlier analysis of approximately 550 of the donors, V segments were called functional above 56.7% productive rearrangements and were called segregating when the between-donor standard deviation exceeded 5%. A statistical classification framework was developed to diagnose cytomegalovirus status using the catalog of TCR beta chain sequences. V and J gene assignment, in a later analysis, came from comparing TCR nucleotide sequences with IMGT/GENE-DB human TR gene sequences. In a later analysis, CDR3 sequences and most-parsimonious VDJ recombination scenarios were assigned using the TCRdist pipeline. In a later analysis, every TCR beta chain was defined by the combination of its CDR3 amino acid sequence and its V-gene family, and reads without a unique V-gene family were dropped. In a later analysis, 450 to 600 highly shared, low-generation-probability nucleotide sequences were removed to address suspected cross-contamination and a sequencing artifact. In a later analysis, a clonal expansion index was calculated for each public chain from normalized within-repertoire ranks of inferred template counts. In a later analysis, generation probabilities were computed using a VDJ recombination model fitted to out-of-frame rearrangements, and the results were checked against IGoR. Hypergeometric tests were used in a later analysis to score TCR-TCR, TCR-HLA and TCR-CMV co-occurrence, with a repertoire-size bias correction applied to the TCR pairs. To estimate false discovery rates, a later analysis permuted the HLA or CMV assignments 20 times. In a later analysis, co-occurring TCRs were grouped using DBSCAN, with TCRdist sequence similarity added in when clustering inside HLA-allele-positive subsets. Repertoires with fewer than 30,000 or more than 120,000 public chains were left out of co-occurrence clustering, as were a handful of repertoires with anomalous nucleotide sharing. Imported from immuneACCESS, the table was reduced by TCRdb to in-frame sequences with V and J called. These copies leave out some clones; in studies compared against another copy, an unresolved V gene accounts for under half, and the cause of the remainder is not known. The DNA was the basis for D and trimming; V, J and clone size are from that table. The sample has roughly 98,000 clones on record, around 67% of them singletons. The biggest ten clones account for roughly 2.5% of the sample.

In total, over 600 healthy bone marrow donors made up the cohort. Cohort members were all nominally healthy when sampled, although unrecorded immune exposures were likely present. The donor was CMV seronegative and was included in the group of over 300 seronegative cohort members. A peripheral blood sample was provided by each donor, and peripheral blood mononuclear cells were used for TCR beta sequencing. Genomic DNA was extracted from the blood cell samples with the Qiagen DNeasy Blood Extraction Kit. The germline V gene (reference sequence) gives CDR1 as SGHNT and CDR2 as YYREEE. After removal of 1 base from V and 2 bases from J, the junction retains 6 bases not matched to a gene. From the cysteine through the phenylalanine, the CDR3 covers 16 amino acids. Just the 48-base CDR3 DNA is kept, in frame starting at base 1. This clone was seen only once. Its antigen remains unidentified. No qualities accompany the bases; no much larger clone lies one base away.

The sequence came from a middle-aged man in good health and CMV-seronegative. In this chain, TRBV5-4 is recombined with TRBJ2-3, and 8 junction bases match TRBD1. The sequencing sample was made of PBMCs. The bases read TGTGCCAGCAGCTTGTTAGCAGGGGGCGTCACAGATACGCAGTATTTT. This yields the protein CASSLLAGGVTDTQYF.